This T cell receptor (beta chain) was found in a study of blood T cell repertoires in COVID-19. Authors' processing steps: Cell counts per sample came from amplifying reference gene primers. Here immunoSEQ multiplex PCR was the method, and the copy in TCRdb shows in-frame clones only, minus some. That table gives V, J and clone size, and the DNA gave D and trimming. Here the sample spans about 160,000 clones, around 82% being singletons. Germline V lookup: CDR1 SNHLY, CDR2 FYNNEI. Trimming took 7 bases from V and 5 from J; bases not matched to a gene: 9. The CDR3 runs to 14 residues. The chain links TRBV2 to TRBJ1-1, with 8 bases fitting TRBD1. This receptor was taken from a man in his 60s who had recovered from COVID-19. Source material: PBMCs or T cells enriched from blood (not recorded which). CDR3 sequence reads: CASTLTGVGTEAFF. As DNA, the CDR3 is TGTGCCAGCACCCTGACAGGGGTGGGTACTGAAGCTTTCTTT.